This T cell receptor (beta chain) is from a study of blood T cells in healthy people across ages. With regard to this clonotype: A read error may account for a junction end that differs from germline.

The CDR3 covers 16 residues. Germline V lookup: CDR1 SGHTA, CDR2 FQGNSA. The second PCR ran roughly 7 to 11 cycles with a sample-barcoded 5' primer and J-beta primers. Via MiXCR, TCRdb re-called the 5' RACE reads, giving one row per CDR3 protein. In the table there are over 300,000 distinct CDR3 sequences, approximately 51% of which are singletons. This sequence joins TRBV7-2 and TRBJ2-7; the D gene is possibly TRBD1 (7 bases). This clonotype was obtained from a man in his fifties or sixties in good health. The specimen was blood. The CDR3 protein is CASSEPGGGNSYEQNF. The CDR3 DNA follows: TGTGCCAGCAGTGAACCAGGAGGGGGCAACTCCTACGAGCAGAACTTC.